The T cell receptor (beta chain) described here comes from a study of CD8+ T cells in alopecia areata. A few counts support this clone. Trimming cost V 6 bases and J 4 bases, with 18 bases left between them. CDR3 length equals 15 residues. The germline CDR1 and CDR2 sequences are LNHDA and SQIVND (reference sequence). Stated treatment: oral pan-JAK inhibitor, 5-10 mg twice daily. After isolation, RNA underwent reverse transcription to generate cDNA as the sequencing template. Generated by immunoSEQ multiplex PCR, the TCRdb table keeps only in-frame clones and is missing some. The profile covers about 200,000 clones, with roughly 64% appearing a single time and under 7% taken by the ten largest.

The receptor comes from a human donor with alopecia areata. The genes are TRBV19 and TRBJ1-1; maybe TRBD1 (6 bases). Sequences were derived from CD4+ T cells sorted from blood, sampled at week 24, from a patient treated with tofacitinib. CDR3 protein: CASSLQGGIGTEAFF. CDR3 DNA: TGTGCCAGTAGCTTACAGGGAGGCATTGGCACTGAAGCTTTCTTT.